This T cell receptor beta chain was profiled in a study of CD8 T cells in Susac syndrome. Background on the study: When their blood was taken, the Susac syndrome patients had either not yet had any therapy, were taking corticosteroids, or were taking intravenous immunoglobulin alone.

High-throughput TCR beta sequencing covered peripheral CD8+ and CD4+ T cells. The authors reverse transcribed roughly 0.5 to 1 ug RNA with random hexamers. MiXCR was run by TCRdb on the immunoSEQ multiplex PCR reads, yielding one entry per CDR3 protein. This table holds some 140,000 distinct CDR3 sequences, 95% found once. Germline CDR1 reads SGDLS; CDR2 reads YYNGEE. The ends were cut back, 3 bases at V and 5 bases at J, with 6 bases in the middle. The CDR3 runs to 12 residues. Whole-study results and caveats: As the study acknowledged, the number of individuals in its TCR sequencing and HLA analysis was relatively small.

The count of this clonotype is one. The antigen is undetermined. This chain links TRBV9 with TRBJ2-1, with unresolved D. The TCR originated in a human donor with Susac syndrome. The sequenced material came from CD8+ T cells from PBMCs. The CDR3 here is CASSAVDNEQFF. In nucleotides, the CDR3 is TGTGCCAGCAGCGCTGTGGACAATGAGCAGTTCTTC.